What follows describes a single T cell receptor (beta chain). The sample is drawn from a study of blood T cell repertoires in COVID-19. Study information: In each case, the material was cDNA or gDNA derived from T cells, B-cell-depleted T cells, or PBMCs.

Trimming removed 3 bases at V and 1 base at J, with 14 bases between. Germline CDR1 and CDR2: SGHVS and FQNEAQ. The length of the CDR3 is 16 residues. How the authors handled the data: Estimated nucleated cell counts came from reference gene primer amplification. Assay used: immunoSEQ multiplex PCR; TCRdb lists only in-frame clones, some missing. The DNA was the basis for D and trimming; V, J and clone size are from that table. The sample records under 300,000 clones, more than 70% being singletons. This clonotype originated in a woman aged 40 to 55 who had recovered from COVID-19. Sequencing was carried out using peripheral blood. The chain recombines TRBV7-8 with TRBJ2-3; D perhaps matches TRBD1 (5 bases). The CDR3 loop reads CASSFTTGSGTDTQYF. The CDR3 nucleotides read TGTGCCAGCAGCTTCACTACAGGTTCTGGCACAGATACGCAGTATTTT.